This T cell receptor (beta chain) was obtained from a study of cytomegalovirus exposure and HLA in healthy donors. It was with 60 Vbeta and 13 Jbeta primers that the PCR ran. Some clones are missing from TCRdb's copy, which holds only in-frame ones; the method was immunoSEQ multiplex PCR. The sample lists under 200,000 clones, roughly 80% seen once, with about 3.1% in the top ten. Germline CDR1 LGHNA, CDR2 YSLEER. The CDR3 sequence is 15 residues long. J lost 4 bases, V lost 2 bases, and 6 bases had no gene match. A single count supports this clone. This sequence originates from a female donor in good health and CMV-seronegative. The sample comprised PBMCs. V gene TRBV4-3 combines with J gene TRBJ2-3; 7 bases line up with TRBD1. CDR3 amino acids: CASSQSKQGPDTQYF. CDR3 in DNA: TGCGCCAGCAGCCAATCCAAACAGGGGCCAGATACGCAGTATTTT.